The clone carrying this TCR beta chain was seen a few times. These data originate in a study of blood T cell repertoires in COVID-19. Study in general: Both acute and convalescent COVID-19 samples were obtained from the United States, Italy and Spain. T cells, B-cell-depleted T cells, or PBMCs provided the cDNA or gDNA that served as material.

Unmatched junction bases numbered 7, after V lost 1 base and J lost 6 bases. Germline lookup yields CDR1 MDHEN and CDR2 SYDVKM. The CDR3 has 16 residues. Under the authors' procedure: Counts of nucleated cells, estimated from reference gene primer amplification, were obtained. Measured with immunoSEQ multiplex PCR; TCRdb has only the in-frame clones, and not every one. V, J and clone size were drawn from that table, and D and trimming were deduced from the DNA. The sample shows roughly 380,000 clones, roughly 85% of them seen only once. Sequencing input: peripheral blood. The V and J genes are TRBV28 and TRBJ1-4; TRBD1 agrees at 8 bases. This TCR was sampled from a woman aged 18-29 years with acute or convalescent COVID-19. CDR3: CASSLYLSGGDEKLFF. The CDR3 bases are TGTGCCAGCAGTTTATACCTCTCAGGGGGCGATGAAAAACTGTTTTTT.